These 19 T cell receptor beta chains were all obtained from the same sample, sequenced in a study of T cell clusters in autoimmune cytopenias. TRB was amplified from approximately 250 ng of peripheral blood genomic DNA per sample. TRB rearrangements were amplified by touch-down multiplex PCR with mixed TRB-A/B primers. TCRdb reanalyzed the multiplex PCR reads, giving one entry per CDR3 protein sequence and no DNA. Its listing shows several thousand distinct CDR3 sequences. This sample also appeared in a second study, on T cell repertoires in aging, cancer and after chemotherapy.

Sequenced: peripheral blood. The receptors were gathered from a human donor in good health.

The chain recombines TRBV6-5 with TRBJ2-7; TCRdb outputs TRBD1, but without DNA this stays unchecked. Germline CDR1 and CDR2: MNHEY and SVGAGI. This CDR3 contains 15 residues. The CDR3 protein is CASRSLRTGSDEQYF.

This rearrangement joins TRBV18 to TRBJ2-3; with no DNA, the TCRdb D assignment of TRBD1 cannot be verified. Germline V gene sequence: CDR1 KGHSH, CDR2 LQKENI. This CDR3 contains 16 residues. The CDR3 reads CASSPSRGKGVDTQYF.

This clonotype shows up as medium-sized (0.01 to 0.1%) by frequency. The J gene is TRBJ2-7, the V gene TRBV11-1. This CDR3 has 13 amino acids. CDR1 is SGHAT and CDR2 is FQDESV in the germline V gene (reference sequence). CDR3 protein: CASSLAVTYEQYF. Complete variable domain (other parts from reference TRBV11-1 and TRBJ2-7): EAEVAQSPRYKITEKSQAVAFWCDPISGHATLYWYRQILGQGPELLVQFQDESVVDDSQLPKDRFSAERLKGVDSTLKIQPAELGDSAMYLCASSLAVTYEQYFGPGTRLTVT.

Here the CDR3 reads CASSAGLAPISYEQYF. V is TRBV6-5 and J is TRBJ2-7; TCRdb picks TRBD2, but there is no DNA to check that call. Germline CDR1 reads MNHEY; CDR2 reads SVGAGI. There are 16 residues in the CDR3.

This chain joins TRBV5-4 and TRBJ1-5; TCRdb designates TRBD1, a call that cannot be tested without DNA. This CDR3 has 15 amino acids. Germline V CDR1 and CDR2: SGHNT, YYREEE (reference sequence). The CDR3 spells CASSSGTGANQPQHF.

The rearrangement joins TRBV27 to TRBJ1-2. This CDR3 region has 14 residues. Germline CDR1 reads MNHEY; CDR2 reads SMNVEV (reference sequence). The CDR3 spells CASSQAGSRGGYTF.

This chain connects TRBV7-9 to TRBJ2-7; TCRdb indicates TRBD2, and absent DNA this call remains unverified. The CDR3 is made up of 14 amino acids. In germline, CDR1 is SEHNR, CDR2 FQNEAQ (reference sequence). CDR3 residues: CASRPAGINYEQYF.

This rearrangement joins TRBV20-1 to TRBJ2-5; TCRdb calls TRBD2, which cannot be checked without DNA. Germline CDR1 and CDR2: DFQATT and SNEGSKA (reference sequence). The CDR3 length is 13 residues. The CDR3 reads CSARYPGPETQYF.

The chain has TRBV12-3 or TRBV12-4 and TRBJ2-3; checking the TCRdb D call of TRBD2 is not possible without DNA. The CDR3 runs 15 residues. CDR3 sequence: CASSPTSGGRDTQYF.

The rearrangement uses TRBV6-5 and TRBJ1-2; TCRdb selects TRBD1, and the lack of DNA leaves this call unchecked. Germline assignment: CDR1 MNHEY and CDR2 SVGAGI. This CDR3 contains 13 residues. CDR3 amino acids: CASSLGADYGYTF.

The genes are TRBV5-4 and TRBJ2-7. CDR3 size: 14 residues. CDR1 and CDR2 from the germline V gene are SGHNT and YYREEE (reference sequence). CDR3 sequence reads: CASSLARGSYEQYF.

The V gene is TRBV5-4, the J gene TRBJ2-7; TCRdb names TRBD2, which stays unverified in the absence of DNA. Germline V CDR1 and CDR2: SGHNT, YYREEE (reference sequence). This CDR3 region has 14 residues. The CDR3 sequence is CASTISGASYEQYF.

The chain couples TRBV12-3 or TRBV12-4 to TRBJ1-5; TCRdb picks TRBD1, but there is no DNA to check that call. The CDR3 spans 14 residues. CDR3 protein: CASSLGGFHQPQHF.

The CDR3 here is CSVLGVLSYEQYF. V gene TRBV29-1 combines with J gene TRBJ2-7; TCRdb lists TRBD1, though no DNA is available to test this call. The CDR3 is 13 amino acids. Germline V CDR1 and CDR2: SQVTM, ANQGSEA.

This clonotype ranks as medium-sized in terms of frequency. CDR3 loop: CASSMGTGNEQFF. The chain has TRBV19 and TRBJ2-1; with no DNA, the TCRdb D assignment of TRBD1 cannot be verified. The V gene's germline CDR1 is LNHDA and CDR2 SQIVND (reference sequence). CDR3 length: 13 residues.

The chain employs TRBV19 and TRBJ2-3; TCRdb reports TRBD2, a call that lacks DNA to check it against. The germline V gene encodes CDR1 LNHDA and CDR2 SQIVND (reference sequence). The CDR3 runs to 16 residues. This chain's CDR3 is CASSTKAGGATDTQYF.

The chain joins TRBV19 to TRBJ2-1. The CDR3 consists of 14 residues. Germline assignment: CDR1 LNHDA and CDR2 SQIVND (reference sequence). The CDR3 reads CASSTGGFYNEQFF.

CDR3 amino acids: CASSKFGSGASFYTF. This rearrangement joins TRBV19 to TRBJ1-2. From germline, CDR1 is LNHDA and CDR2 SQIVND (reference sequence). The CDR3 loop spans 15 amino acids.

The chain is built from TRBV6-1 and TRBJ2-2; checking the TCRdb D call of TRBD2 is not possible without DNA. The CDR3 loop spans 17 amino acids. Germline V lookup: CDR1 MNHNS, CDR2 SASEGT. The CDR3 reads CASSDRTSGAPAGELFF.